This T cell receptor beta chain was obtained from a study of blood T cell repertoires in COVID-19 (dated by TCRdb to about 2020). Regarding the complete study: Samples covering the acute and convalescent phases of COVID-19 were provided by collaborators in the United States, Italy and Spain. The prospective study material was composed of cDNA or gDNA derived from T cells, B-cell-depleted T cells, or PBMCs. The samples were drawn from two sources: the first 160 participants of the ongoing ImmuneRACE study, and over 950 subjects contributed by 6 global collaborators. A de-identified subject ID, COVID-19 status, age in years and sex were almost always included in the sample metadata. The dataset comprised deeply sampled blood TCRbeta repertoires from subjects exposed to, actively infected with, or recovered from COVID-19. The repertoires were released in a freely available public database meant as a resource for research on the immune response to SARS-CoV-2. Where available, HLA class I and class II types were obtained from metadata supplied by the sample provider rather than from assay-based typing.

Points the paper makes about the study in general: The amount of clinical and demographic metadata varied by source and participant and was provided uncurated.

The immunoSEQ Assay, a bias-controlled multiplex PCR, was used to amplify TCRbeta CDR3 regions from genomic DNA. The authors processed their data as follows. The number of nucleated cells in each sample was estimated by amplification of reference gene primers within the assay. Sequence reads were collapsed and filtered to measure the absolute abundance of every unique TCRbeta CDR3 rearrangement. For each sample, productive Simpson clonality was calculated as the square root of Simpson's diversity index over productive rearrangements. TCRdb stores this immuneACCESS table with in-frame sequences only. Part of the clones is absent; in the studies checked, under half of the shortfall reflects unresolved V genes, and no reason is known for the rest. V and J calls and clone size follow that table, whereas D and trimming were derived from the DNA. This sample comprises fewer than 130,000 clones, 82% of them detected only once. Clones ranked in the top ten supply 15% to 20% of the sample.

As encoded in the germline V gene (reference sequence), CDR1 is LGHDT while CDR2 is YNNKEL. From the cysteine through the phenylalanine, the CDR3 covers 18 amino acids. The kept DNA is CDR3 alone, 54 bases in frame from the first base. V and J are truncated by 0 bases and 4 bases respectively, leaving an intervening sequence of 22 bases. This clone was picked up a small number of times. Its antigen remains unidentified. The sample holds no much larger clone one base away, and base qualities are not on file. Whole blood was collected in K2EDTA tubes by collaborating institutions according to the institutions' own protocols. For TCRbeta analysis, collaborators shipped samples as frozen whole blood, isolated PBMCs, or DNA extracted from either of those sample types.

Sequenced input: peripheral blood. Here the chain combines TRBV3-1 (or the pseudogene TRBV3-2) and TRBJ2-7; D gene: possibly TRBD2, on 7 matching bases. The receptor was derived from an older woman with acute or convalescent COVID-19. This receptor has the CDR3 CASSQEIVGRGAYYEQYF. The DNA sequence reads TGTGCCAGCAGCCAAGAAATTGTAGGTCGGGGGGCCTATTACGAGCAGTACTTC.